This TCR beta chain is drawn from a study of OX40 agonist ivuxolimab in advanced cancers. Looking at the study overall: Patients received the agonistic anti-OX40 (CD134) antibody ivuxolimab.

It was autoimmune disease history or systemic immunosuppression that excluded patients. The sample holds many counts of this clone. This CDR3 has 14 amino acids. V lost 2 bases and J 8 bases, leaving 13 bases between the germline ends. In germline, CDR1 is MRHNA, CDR2 SNTAGT. TCRdb's table, derived via immunoSEQ multiplex PCR, lists solely in-frame clones and lacks some. The repertoire consists of over 85,000 clones, with approximately 83% occurring once and the leading ten covering 1.4% to 1.5%. This receptor was identified in an adult with an advanced solid tumor such as melanoma, head and neck, liver or kidney cancer. The genes are TRBV6-4 and TRBJ2-1; D is unresolved. The source was CD4+ or CD8+ T cells sorted from blood, collected in a trial of the OX40 agonist ivuxolimab. CDR3 DNA sequence: TGTGCCAGCAGTGACGGAACGACCCTCGATGAGCAGTTCTTC. This sequence encodes CASSDGTTLDEQFF.